A selection of T cell receptor beta chains follows, all from one sample in a study of cytomegalovirus exposure and HLA in healthy donors. Some clones are missing from TCRdb's copy, which holds only in-frame ones; the method was immunoSEQ multiplex PCR. Here the sample spans roughly 70,000 clones, roughly 79% being singletons. Sequencing input: PBMCs. The source is a man between 45 and 60 years old in good health and CMV-seronegative. Each CDR3 is given with its conserved first and last residue. The D gene is left open where the match is weak. Expanded clones get a size class; other rows say once, few or many, or leave the size out.

NA TRBJ2-7 TRBV5-6 NA CASSFGQSHEQYF TGTGCCAGCAGCTTCGGACAGTCCCACGAGCAGTACTTC
NA TRBJ2-6 TRBV27 TRBD1 CASSLTGGSGANVLTF TGTGCCAGCAGTTTAACAGGGGGCTCTGGGGCCAACGTCCTGACTTTC
NA TRBJ1-4 TRBV28 NA CASRFQGSGEKLFF TGTGCCAGCAGGTTCCAGGGTTCGGGTGAAAAACTGTTTTTT
NA TRBJ1-1 TRBV30 NA CAWSQTQNTEAFF TGTGCCTGGAGTCAGACACAGAACACTGAAGCTTTCTTT
few TRBJ2-7 TRBV7-2 TRBD2 CASSLEAGASYEQYF TGTGCCAGCAGCTTAGAAGCGGGAGCATCCTACGAGCAGTACTTC
once TRBJ2-5 TRBV5-6 TRBD2 CASSYKPHGGGETQYF TGTGCCAGCAGTTACAAGCCCCACGGGGGAGGGGAGACCCAGTACTTC
NA TRBJ2-5 TRBV6-1 NA CASSEGSFTGTQYF TGTGCCAGCAGTGAAGGATCCTTTACGGGGACCCAGTACTTC
once TRBJ1-2 TRBV2 NA CASTNQGSLGYTF TGTGCCAGCACTAATCAGGGTTCCCTGGGCTACACCTTC
NA TRBJ1-5 TRBV19 TRBD1 CASSIGGQGHQPQHF TGTGCCAGTAGTATCGGGGGACAGGGCCATCAGCCCCAGCATTTT
NA TRBJ1-1 TRBV5-1 NA CASSLAGANHKNTEAFF TGCGCCAGCAGCTTGGCTGGGGCCAACCACAAGAACACTGAAGCTTTCTTT
NA TRBJ1-1 TRBV10-2 NA CASSESRTVNTEAFF TGCGCCAGCAGTGAGTCAAGGACAGTAAACACTGAAGCTTTCTTT
NA TRBJ1-1 TRBV29-1 TRBD1 CSVERQGAQAFF TGCAGCGTTGAACGGCAGGGGGCCCAGGCTTTCTTT
NA TRBJ1-5 TRBV19 TRBD1 CASSDRVGQPQHF TGTGCCAGTAGCGACAGGGTCGGTCAGCCCCAGCATTTT
NA TRBJ2-7 TRBV7-8 TRBD2 CASIPYGTSGSTSYEQYF TGTGCCAGCATCCCTTATGGTACTAGCGGGAGCACCTCCTACGAGCAGTACTTC
NA TRBJ1-1 TRBV29-1 TRBD1 CSAGGQVTEAFF TGCAGCGCAGGGGGTCAGGTCACTGAAGCTTTCTTT
NA TRBJ2-3 TRBV29-1 TRBD1 CSVEPQGTDTQYF TGCAGCGTTGAACCACAGGGGACAGATACGCAGTATTTT
once TRBJ1-2 TRBV28 NA CASSLRTEYGYTF TGTGCCAGCAGTTTACGTACTGAATATGGCTACACCTTC
NA TRBJ2-3 TRBV7-9 TRBD2 CASSLGTSGNTDTQYF TGTGCCAGCAGCCTCGGGACTAGCGGGAACACAGATACGCAGTATTTT
NA TRBJ1-2 TRBV5-1 TRBD1 CASSQAGQGYGYTF TGCGCCAGCAGCCAAGCTGGACAGGGTTATGGCTACACCTTC
NA TRBJ1-1 TRBV15 NA CATSRDILVAEEAEAFF TGTGCCACCAGCAGAGATATATTAGTGGCCGAAGAGGCTGAAGCTTTCTTT
NA TRBJ1-1 TRBV7-6 NA CASSKNRANTEAFF TGTGCCAGCAGCAAAAACAGGGCTAACACTGAAGCTTTCTTT
NA TRBJ1-2 TRBV5-4 NA CASSLTGGRYGYTF TGTGCCAGCAGCTTGACAGGCGGAAGATATGGCTACACCTTC
NA TRBJ1-2 TRBV27 NA CASSFRDTYGYTF TGTGCCAGCAGTTTCCGAGACACCTATGGCTACACCTTC
NA TRBJ1-1 TRBV19 NA CASRPRTVRYDNTEAFF TGTGCCAGTAGGCCCCGGACAGTAAGATATGATAACACTGAAGCTTTCTTT
NA TRBJ1-2 TRBV4-3 NA CASSQGSTGFYGYTF TGCGCCAGCAGCCAAGGGTCGACAGGCTTCTATGGCTACACCTTC
NA TRBJ2-2 TRBV5-4 NA CAKHDLGGTGELFF TGTGCCAAGCATGACTTGGGAGGAACCGGGGAGCTGTTTTTT
NA TRBJ2-1 TRBV7-2 NA CASAQLIPREFF TGTGCCAGCGCGCAGCTCATACCCCGGGAGTTCTTC
NA TRBJ1-4 TRBV14 NA CASSLLPYNEKLFF TGTGCCAGCAGCCTCCTCCCCTACAATGAAAAACTGTTTTTT
NA TRBJ2-7 TRBV4-3 NA CASSQGGAGGNVQYF TGCGCCAGCAGCCAAGGAGGGGCAGGGGGGAATGTGCAGTACTTC
few TRBJ1-3 TRBV28 NA CASSPLRSWDKGNTIYF TGTGCCAGCAGTCCCCTTCGGTCGTGGGACAAGGGGAACACCATATATTTT
NA TRBJ1-1 TRBV18 NA CASSQAMGPMNTEAFF TGTGCCAGCTCACAGGCTATGGGGCCTATGAACACTGAAGCTTTCTTT
NA TRBJ2-7 TRBV7-2 TRBD2 CASSPLGGGGSINEQYF TGTGCCAGCAGCCCACTCGGGGGTGGCGGGAGCATCAACGAGCAGTACTTC
NA TRBJ1-2 TRBV6-1 TRBD1 CASSEATGVVGNYGYTF TGTGCCAGCAGTGAAGCGACAGGGGTCGTCGGTAACTATGGCTACACCTTC
NA TRBJ1-4 TRBV27 NA CASSFRRGNEKLFF TGTGCCAGCAGTTTTAGAAGGGGTAATGAAAAACTGTTTTTT
NA TRBJ1-2 TRBV5-1 NA CASSLASGLGYTF TGCGCCAGCAGCTTGGCGTCGGGTCTTGGCTACACCTTC
NA TRBJ1-1 TRBV19 NA CASSSWTGMNTEAFF TGTGCCAGTAGTTCATGGACGGGGATGAACACTGAAGCTTTCTTT
NA TRBJ1-4 TRBV7-9 NA CASSPSGVEKLFF TGTGCCAGCAGCCCGAGTGGAGTCGAAAAACTGTTTTTT
NA TRBJ2-3 TRBV5-1 TRBD2 CASSLGGSGSPTDTQYF TGCGCCAGCAGCTTGGGGGGTAGCGGGAGCCCCACAGATACGCAGTATTTT
NA TRBJ1-5 TRBV28 TRBD1 CASSARTGGQPQHF TGTGCCAGCAGTGCTCGGACAGGTGGGCAGCCCCAGCATTTT
NA TRBJ2-1 TRBV11-3 NA CASSLLAVPNEQFF TGTGCCAGCAGCTTACTGGCGGTACCTAATGAGCAGTTCTTC
NA TRBJ1-6 TRBV5-1 NA CASSLLAGDVNSPLHF TGCGCCAGCAGCTTGTTAGCGGGGGATGTAAATTCACCCCTCCACTTT
NA TRBJ1-5 TRBV30 NA CAWSHPGSNQPQHF TGTGCCTGGAGCCACCCGGGAAGCAATCAGCCCCAGCATTTT
NA TRBJ1-2 TRBV5-6 NA CASSRRGSSNYGYTF TGTGCCAGCAGCCGGCGGGGTAGTTCTAACTATGGCTACACCTTC
NA TRBJ1-1 TRBV30 NA CAWSIKGRGTEAFF TGTGCCTGGAGTATAAAGGGTAGGGGAACTGAAGCTTTCTTT
NA TRBJ2-7 TRBV7-9 TRBD2 CASSPGRGAHTSYEQYF TGTGCCAGCAGCCCGGGGAGGGGCGCACACACCTCCTACGAGCAGTACTTC
NA TRBJ2-2 TRBV27 TRBD2 CASQDWDYNTGELFF TGTGCCTCCCAAGATTGGGACTACAACACCGGGGAGCTGTTTTTT
NA TRBJ1-1 TRBV27 NA CASSLLRVGNTEAFF TGTGCCAGCAGTCTCCTTCGGGTCGGTAACACTGAAGCTTTCTTT
NA TRBJ2-1 TRBV4-3 TRBD2 CASAGLAGSEQFF TGCGCCAGCGCGGGACTAGCGGGATCTGAGCAGTTCTTC